These 31 T cell receptor beta chains were sequenced from one sample in a study of graft-versus-host responses after intestinal transplantation. Their recognized antigens are unknown. Here immunoSEQ multiplex PCR was the method, and the copy in TCRdb shows in-frame clones only, minus some. The profile shows 80,000 to 95,000 clones, about nine tenths of them singletons. The source material was unstimulated CD8+ T cells sorted from spleen or lymph node cells, sampled before intestinal transplant. These receptors came from a human donor who received an intestinal transplant.

The chain carries TRBV27 and TRBJ2-7, with a tentative D call TRBD2 (6 bases). The CDR3 spans 14 residues. Deletions cut 2 bases from V and 1 base from J, with 9 bases between. Germline loops: CDR1 MNHEY, CDR2 SMNVEV (reference sequence). The CDR3 loop is CASSLTSPSYEQYF. The DNA for the CDR3 is TGTGCCAGCAGTTTAACTAGCCCTTCCTACGAGCAGTACTTC.

V and J are TRBV6-5 and TRBJ2-7, with 9 positions matching TRBD1. The germline CDR1 and CDR2 sequences are MNHEY and SVGAGI. The V gene end was trimmed by 5 bases and the J gene end by 5 bases; junction bases not matched to a gene: 10. The CDR3 covers 15 residues. This CDR3 is CASSGHRGHSNEQYF. CDR3 coding DNA: TGTGCCAGCAGTGGCCACAGGGGGCACAGCAACGAGCAGTACTTC.

V gene TRBV5-6 combines with J gene TRBJ2-7; D call uncertain. V was cut by 4 bases and J by 0 bases, with 2 bases left in between. The CDR3 spans 11 residues. Germline CDR1 reads SGHDT; CDR2 reads YYEEEE. The DNA of the CDR3 is TGTGCCAGCAGCAACTCCTACGAGCAGTACTTC. It translates to CASSNSYEQYF.

The V call is TRBV5-4, the J call TRBJ2-3, with D possibly being TRBD1 (5 bases). The germline CDR1 and CDR2 sequences are SGHNT and YYREEE (reference sequence). Trimming removed 4 bases from V and 2 bases from J, with 14 bases in between. The CDR3 is made up of 15 amino acids. CDR3 in DNA: TGTGCCAGCAGCCCCCTGGACACCATCACAGATACGCAGTATTTT. Residues: CASSPLDTITDTQYF. Full variable domain (rest looked up from reference TRBV5-4 and TRBJ2-3): ETGVTQSPTHLIKTRGQQVTLRCSSQSGHNTVSWYQQALGQGPQFIFQYYREEENGRGNFPPRFSGLQFPNYSSELNVNALELDDSALYLCASSPLDTITDTQYFGPGTRLTVL.

In this sample, this clone turned up once. The rearrangement links TRBV7-9 to TRBJ2-5, with D uncertain. The CDR3 is 13 residues long. V lost 2 bases to trimming and J lost 2 bases, with 6 bases between them. From germline, CDR1 is SEHNR and CDR2 FQNEAQ (reference sequence). The DNA for the CDR3 is TGTGCCAGCAGCTTACCCCTACAAGAGACCCAGTACTTC. Translation: CASSLPLQETQYF.

The V and J genes are TRBV5-1 and TRBJ2-1; TRBD2 might be the D (5 bases). V lost 4 bases to trimming and J lost 1 base, with 9 bases between them. The CDR3 contains 14 residues. CDR1 and CDR2 from the germline V gene are SGHRS and YFSETQ. CDR3 sequence (DNA): TGCGCCAGCAGCCGGACTTTATCCTACAATGAGCAGTTCTTC. It encodes CASSRTLSYNEQFF.

This clone was observed once. This chain links TRBV1 with TRBJ1-2. TRBV1 is listed as a pseudogene. The CDR3 sequence is 14 residues long. DNA of the CDR3: TGCACCAGCAACCCTTCCCGGCGGACCTATGGCTACACCTTC. It is translated as CTSNPSRRTYGYTF.

The chain employs TRBV6-1 and TRBJ2-7, with 7 positions matching TRBD1. Unmatched junction bases numbered 7, after V lost 6 bases and J lost 5 bases. Looked up from germline, CDR1 is MNHNS and CDR2 is SASEGT. The length of the CDR3 is 13 residues. CDR3 sequence reads: CASSYDRVHEQYF. The CDR3 DNA is TGTGCCAGCAGCTATGACAGGGTTCACGAGCAGTACTTC.

This rearrangement joins TRBV10-2 to TRBJ1-1, with a weak D call TRBD1 (6 bases). Germline CDR1 reads WSHSY; CDR2 reads SAAADI. V was clipped by 8 bases and J by 1 base, with 8 bases between them. The CDR3 is made up of 12 amino acids. For the CDR3, the DNA is TGCGCCAGCCTAGGGGGGAACACTGAAGCTTTCTTT. This sequence encodes CASLGGNTEAFF.

This chain uses TRBV6-1 with TRBJ2-1; TRBD2 matches 7 bases. The trim removed 8 bases at V and 0 bases at J, leaving 1 base unmatched. Germline V lookup: CDR1 MNHNS, CDR2 SASEGT. The CDR3 runs 13 residues. DNA of the CDR3: TGTGCCAGCGGGACTACCTCCTACAATGAGCAGTTCTTC. Amino acid sequence: CASGTTSYNEQFF.

The V gene is TRBV27, the J gene TRBJ2-1, with 7 bases lining up with TRBD2. V trimming: 2 bases; J trimming: 5 bases; junction bases outside the gene matches: 9. The CDR3 contains 16 residues. Per the germline V gene, CDR1 is MNHEY and CDR2 is SMNVEV (reference sequence). The DNA of the CDR3 is TGTGCCAGCAGTTTACTAGGAGCGGGAAGAAACAATGAGCAGTTCTTC. It is translated as CASSLLGAGRNNEQFF.

The J gene is TRBJ1-1, the V gene TRBV7-9; D ambiguous. This CDR3 is built from 13 residues. Trimming cost V 3 bases and J 5 bases, with 10 bases left between them. Germline CDR1 is SEHNR and CDR2 is FQNEAQ (reference sequence). CDR3 nucleotides: TGTGCCAGCAGCTTGCAGGACTCGACTGAAGCTTTCTTT. Residues: CASSLQDSTEAFF.

A single count supports this clone. The rearrangement uses TRBV19 and TRBJ2-5; unclear D gene. TRBJ2-7 explains the end of the DNA better; the J call may be wrong. In germline, CDR1 is LNHDA, CDR2 SQIVND (reference sequence). There are 14 residues in the CDR3. The CDR3 is CASSIAGVPYEQYF. DNA for the CDR3: TGTGCCAGTAGTATAGCAGGAGTCCCCTACGAGCAGTACTTC.

The V call is TRBV19, the J call TRBJ2-5, with D perhaps given as TRBD1 or TRBD2 (6 bases each). The V and J ends lost 3 bases and 2 bases respectively, with 13 bases between them. The CDR3 sequence is 15 residues long. Per the germline V gene, CDR1 is LNHDA and CDR2 is SQIVND (reference sequence). As DNA, the CDR3 is TGTGCCAGTAGTATGGGTGGGGGGCTACAAGAGACCCAGTACTTC. Encoded protein: CASSMGGGLQETQYF.

This chain connects TRBV7-9 to TRBJ1-4, with D uncertain. In germline, CDR1 is SEHNR, CDR2 FQNEAQ (reference sequence). V shed 1 base and J shed 7 bases, with 4 bases lying between them. The CDR3 is 12 amino acids. CDR3 nucleotides: TGTGCCAGCAGCTTAGGGTGTGAAAAACTGTTTTTT. This encodes CASSLGCEKLFF. Using reference TRBV7-9 and TRBJ1-4 for the parts outside the CDR3, the full variable domain is DTGVSQNPRHKITKRGQNVTFRCDPISEHNRLYWYRQTLGQGPEFLTYFQNEAQLEKSRLLSDRFSAERPKGSFSTLEIQRTEQGDSAMYLCASSLGCEKLFFGSGTQLSVL.

This clone occurred once. The chain links TRBV9 to TRBJ1-1, with D tentatively TRBD1 (6 bases). This CDR3 has 15 residues. The V and J ends lost 2 bases and 0 bases respectively, with 11 bases between them. Germline V CDR1 and CDR2: SGDLS, YYNGEE. CDR3 loop: CASSVGGQMNTEAFF. CDR3 bases: TGTGCCAGCAGCGTGGGCGGACAGATGAACACTGAAGCTTTCTTT.

The chain joins TRBV29-1 to TRBJ1-2; 7 nucleotides match TRBD1. Germline V gene sequence: CDR1 SQVTM, CDR2 ANQGSEA. CDR3 size: 15 residues. Germline trimming cut 6 bases from V and 4 bases from J; bases unmatched to any gene: 14. CDR3 sequence reads: CSVGGGDREGYGYTF. In nucleotides, the CDR3 is TGCAGCGTGGGGGGCGGCGACAGGGAGGGCTATGGCTACACCTTC.

The rearrangement uses TRBV6-5 and TRBJ2-5, with 14 nucleotides matching TRBD2. The J segment lost 5 bases and the V segment lost 4 bases, leaving 6 bases of the junction unmatched. From germline, CDR1 is MNHEY and CDR2 SVGAGI. The CDR3 extends over 16 amino acids. The CDR3 bases are TGTGCCAGCAGTTTGGGGACTAGCGGGAGTTTCGAGACCCAGTACTTC. Translating gives CASSLGTSGSFETQYF.

V is TRBV5-4 and J is TRBJ2-7; D may be TRBD1 (5 bases). Germline V gene lookup returns CDR1 SGHNT and CDR2 YYREEE (reference sequence). V shed 4 bases and J shed 0 bases, with 14 bases lying between them. The CDR3 length is 15 residues. The CDR3 loop is CASSETGRSSYEQYF. The CDR3 coding sequence is TGTGCCAGCAGCGAAACAGGCCGAAGCTCCTACGAGCAGTACTTC. Using reference TRBV5-4 and TRBJ2-7 for the parts outside the CDR3, the full variable domain is ETGVTQSPTHLIKTRGQQVTLRCSSQSGHNTVSWYQQALGQGPQFIFQYYREEENGRGNFPPRFSGLQFPNYSSELNVNALELDDSALYLCASSETGRSSYEQYFGPGTRLTVT.

The chain uses TRBV6-1 and TRBJ2-5; 11 bases are shared with TRBD1. The last part of the DNA fits TRBJ2-7 better; the J call may be wrong. Germline CDR1 MNHNS, CDR2 SASEGT. CDR3 size: 16 residues. CDR3 coding DNA: TGTGCCAGCAGTGAAGGGACAGGGGGCGAAACCTACGAGCAGTACTTC. Its translation: CASSEGTGGETYEQYF.

This chain connects TRBV6-5 to TRBJ2-7; 9 positions match TRBD1. Germline V gives CDR1 MNHEY, CDR2 SVGAGI. Trimming took 6 bases from V and 5 from J; bases not matched to a gene: 5. This CDR3 spans 13 amino acids. CDR3 bases: TGTGCCAGCAGGAGACAGGGGGGGAACGAGCAGTACTTC. Translation: CASRRQGGNEQYF.

The chain has TRBV28 and TRBJ1-6, with TRBD1 matching 10 bases. The ends lost 2 bases at V and 2 bases at J; junction bases unmatched: 0. Germline V gene data show CDR1 as MDHEN and CDR2 as SYDVKM. This CDR3 has 16 residues. CDR3 region: CASSLGTGAYNSPLHF. CDR3 DNA: TGTGCCAGCAGTTTAGGGACAGGGGCCTATAATTCACCCCTCCACTTT.

The chain uses TRBV15 and TRBJ2-7; no clear D gene. Germline values: CDR1 LNHNV, CDR2 YYDKDF (reference sequence). This CDR3 spans 13 amino acids. V lost 0 bases, J lost 5 bases, and 8 bases lay in between. The CDR3 is CATSRDSDDEQYF. CDR3 coding DNA: TGTGCCACCAGCAGAGATTCGGACGACGAGCAGTACTTC.

The CDR3 sequence is CASLSLLTGELFF. The CDR3 nucleotides are TGTGCCAGCCTAAGCTTGCTAACCGGGGAGCTGTTTTTT. This chain links TRBV6-1 with TRBJ2-2; D ambiguous. Trimming stripped 8 bases from V and 5 bases from J, with 12 bases between. CDR1 and CDR2 from the germline V gene are MNHNS and SASEGT. This CDR3 has 13 amino acids.

This clone showed up just once. The gene calls are TRBV5-6 and TRBJ2-7, with 10 bases matching TRBD2. The ends lost 3 bases at V and 4 bases at J; junction bases unmatched: 7. The germline gives CDR1 SGHDT, CDR2 YYEEEE. This CDR3 is built from 15 residues. The CDR3 nucleotides are TGTGCCAGCAGCTCTCCGGGACTAGCGAATTACGAGCAGTACTTC. It codes for CASSSPGLANYEQYF.

The chain combines TRBV5-1 with TRBJ1-2, with a tentative D call TRBD1 (6 bases). In germline, CDR1 is SGHRS, CDR2 YFSETQ. Trimming took off 1 base at V and 2 bases at J, with 18 bases between the two ends. The CDR3 consists of 17 residues. CDR3 nucleotides: TGCGCCAGCAGCTTGTTGCCAGGGACATCGGAGAACTATGGCTACACCTTC. As protein: CASSLLPGTSENYGYTF.

This clone has only a few counts. The V gene is TRBV29-1, the J gene TRBJ2-5; D not resolved. The germline CDR1 and CDR2 sequences are SQVTM and ANQGSEA. Between the trimmed V and J ends, which lost 3 bases and 0 bases, there was a span of 8 bases. The CDR3 totals 13 residues. The CDR3 DNA reads as TGCAGCGTTGAGAACGTGTACCAAGAGACCCAGTACTTC. Protein sequence: CSVENVYQETQYF.

In its sample, this clone was seen once. The V and J genes are TRBV7-9 and TRBJ1-4; D is perhaps TRBD1 (5 bases). This CDR3 comprises 15 residues. The V and J ends lost 2 bases and 6 bases respectively, with 13 bases between them. CDR1 is SEHNR, CDR2 FQNEAQ, per germline (reference sequence). Here the CDR3 DNA reads TGTGCCAGCAGCTTAACAGGTCGCGGGGATGAAAAACTGTTTTTT. This sequence encodes CASSLTGRGDEKLFF.

The chain couples TRBV2 to TRBJ2-3, with D perhaps TRBD2 (5 bases). The CDR3 loop spans 16 amino acids. The ends were cut back, 0 bases at V and 5 bases at J, with 15 bases in the middle. CDR1 is SNHLY, CDR2 FYNNEI, per germline. CDR3 sequence reads: CASSEALAGAGDTQYF. The CDR3 nucleotides read TGTGCCAGCAGTGAAGCGCTTGCGGGTGCGGGAGATACGCAGTATTTT.

V usage is TRBV10-2 and J usage is TRBJ1-1, with D unclear. The CDR3 contains 14 residues. Germline V CDR1 and CDR2: WSHSY, SAAADI. V lost 6 bases and J lost 2, with 13 bases in between. The CDR3 protein is CASREDRDNTEAFF. For the CDR3, the DNA is TGCGCCAGCAGGGAAGACCGAGACAACACTGAAGCTTTCTTT.

The rearrangement uses TRBV9 and TRBJ1-3; 7 bases match TRBD1. V shed 4 bases and J 0 bases; nucleotides not matched to a gene: 13. Germline-derived CDR1 and CDR2 are SGDLS and YYNGEE. The CDR3 runs to 18 residues. The CDR3: CASSHPTGTLSSGNTIYF. The DNA for the CDR3 is TGTGCCAGCAGCCACCCGACAGGGACCCTCTCCTCTGGAAACACCATATATTTT. Full variable domain (remainder filled in from reference TRBV9 and TRBJ1-3): DSGVTQTPKHLITATGQRVTLRCSPRSGDLSVYWYQQSLDQGLQFLIQYYNGEERAKGNILERFSAQQFPDLHSELNLSSLELGDSALYFCASSHPTGTLSSGNTIYFGEGSWLTVV.